The TCR beta chain described here comes from a study of blood T cell repertoires in COVID-19. Original handling: Amplifying reference gene primers gave estimates of nucleated cell counts. The protocol was immunoSEQ multiplex PCR, while the TCRdb copy is restricted to in-frame clones and leaves out a portion. V and J calls and clone size are given by that table; D and trimming were obtained from the DNA. The sample has roughly 69,000 clones; about nine tenths are singletons. The germline V gene has CDR1 SGHTA and CDR2 FQGNSA. V shed 5 bases, J shed 4 bases, and the junction held 4 bases outside the gene matches. The CDR3 is made up of 13 amino acids.

This clonotype was sampled from a middle-aged man with active COVID-19. The sample comprised peripheral blood. The chain couples TRBV7-2 to TRBJ1-1; TRBD1 matches 7 bases. The CDR3 sequence is CASSRRQGTEAFF. The CDR3, as DNA: TGTGCCAGCAGCCGTCGACAGGGCACTGAAGCTTTCTTT.